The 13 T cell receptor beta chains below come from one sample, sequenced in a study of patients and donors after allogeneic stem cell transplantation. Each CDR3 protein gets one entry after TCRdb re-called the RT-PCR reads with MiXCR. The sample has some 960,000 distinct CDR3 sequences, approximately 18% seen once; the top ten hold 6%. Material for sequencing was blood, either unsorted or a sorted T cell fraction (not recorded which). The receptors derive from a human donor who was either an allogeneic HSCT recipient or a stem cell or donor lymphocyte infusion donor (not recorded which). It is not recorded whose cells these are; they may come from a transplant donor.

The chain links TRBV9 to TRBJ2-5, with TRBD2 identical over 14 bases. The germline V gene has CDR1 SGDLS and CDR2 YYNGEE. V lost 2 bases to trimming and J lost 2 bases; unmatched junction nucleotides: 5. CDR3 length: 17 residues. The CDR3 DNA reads TGTGCCAGCAGCGTGGGGGGACTAGCGGGGGAGCAAGAGACCCAGTACTTC. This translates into CASSVGGLAGEQETQYF.

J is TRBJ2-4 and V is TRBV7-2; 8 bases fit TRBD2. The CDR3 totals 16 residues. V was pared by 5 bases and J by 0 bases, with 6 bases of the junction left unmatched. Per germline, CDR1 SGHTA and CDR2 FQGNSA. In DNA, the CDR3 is TGTGCCAGCAGCCCACTAGCGGAGCTAGCCAAAAACATTCAGTACTTC. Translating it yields CASSPLAELAKNIQYF.

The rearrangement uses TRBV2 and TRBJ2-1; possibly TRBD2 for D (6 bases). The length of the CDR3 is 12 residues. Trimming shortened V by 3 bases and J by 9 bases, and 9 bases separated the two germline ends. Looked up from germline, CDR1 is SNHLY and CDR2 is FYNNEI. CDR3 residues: CASSDWGGEQFF. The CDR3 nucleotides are TGTGCCAGCAGTGACTGGGGAGGTGAGCAGTTCTTC.

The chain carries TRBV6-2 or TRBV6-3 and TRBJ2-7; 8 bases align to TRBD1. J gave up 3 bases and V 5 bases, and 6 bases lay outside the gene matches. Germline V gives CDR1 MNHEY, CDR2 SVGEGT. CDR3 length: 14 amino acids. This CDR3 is CASSRSGQGYEQYF. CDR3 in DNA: TGTGCCAGCAGTAGGAGCGGACAGGGCTACGAGCAGTACTTC.

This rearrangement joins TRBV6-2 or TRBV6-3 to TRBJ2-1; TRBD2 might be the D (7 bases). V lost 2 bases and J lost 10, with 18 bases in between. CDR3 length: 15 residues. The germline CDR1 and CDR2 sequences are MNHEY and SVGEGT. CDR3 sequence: CASSYPSLGGGEQFF. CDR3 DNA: TGTGCCAGCAGTTACCCCTCTTTAGGGGGGGGAGAGCAGTTCTTC.

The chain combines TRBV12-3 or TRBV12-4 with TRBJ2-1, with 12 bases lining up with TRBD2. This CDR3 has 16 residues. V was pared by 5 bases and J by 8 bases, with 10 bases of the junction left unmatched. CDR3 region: CASSPLAGGPVDEQFF. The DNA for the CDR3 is TGTGCCAGCAGTCCGCTAGCGGGGGGGCCAGTGGATGAGCAGTTCTTC.

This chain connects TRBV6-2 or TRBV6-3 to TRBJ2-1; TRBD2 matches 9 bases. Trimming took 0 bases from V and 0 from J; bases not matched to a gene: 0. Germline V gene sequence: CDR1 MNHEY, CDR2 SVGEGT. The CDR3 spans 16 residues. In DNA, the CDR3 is TGTGCCAGCAGTTACTCTAGCGGGGGCTCCTACAATGAGCAGTTCTTC. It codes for CASSYSSGGSYNEQFF.

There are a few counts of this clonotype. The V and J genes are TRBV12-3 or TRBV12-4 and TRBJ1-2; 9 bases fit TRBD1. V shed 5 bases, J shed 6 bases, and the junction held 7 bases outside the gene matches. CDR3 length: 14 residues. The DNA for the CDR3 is TGTGCCAGCAGTCAAGGGACAGGGTTAGATGGCTACACCTTC. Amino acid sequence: CASSQGTGLDGYTF.

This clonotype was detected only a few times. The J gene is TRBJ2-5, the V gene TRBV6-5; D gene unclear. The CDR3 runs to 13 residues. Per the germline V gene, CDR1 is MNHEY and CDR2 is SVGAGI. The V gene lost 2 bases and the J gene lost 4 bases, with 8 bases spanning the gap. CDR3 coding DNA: TGTGCCAGCAGTTACCCGAGCCGAGAGACCCAGTACTTC. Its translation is CASSYPSRETQYF.

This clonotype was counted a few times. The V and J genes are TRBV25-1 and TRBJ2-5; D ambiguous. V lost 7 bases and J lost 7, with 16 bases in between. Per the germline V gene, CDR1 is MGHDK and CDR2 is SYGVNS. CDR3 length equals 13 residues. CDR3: CASTEDGPGTQYF. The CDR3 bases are TGTGCCAGCACCGAGGACGGGCCAGGGACCCAGTACTTC. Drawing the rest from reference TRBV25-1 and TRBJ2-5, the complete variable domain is EADIYQTPRYLVIGTGKKITLECSQTMGHDKMYWYQQDPGMELHLIHYSYGVNSTEKGDLSSESTVSRIRTEHFPLTLESARPSHTSQYLCASTEDGPGTQYFGPGTRLLVL.

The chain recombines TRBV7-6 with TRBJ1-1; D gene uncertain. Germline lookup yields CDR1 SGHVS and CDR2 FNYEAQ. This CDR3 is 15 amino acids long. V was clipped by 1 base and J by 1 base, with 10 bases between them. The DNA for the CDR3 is TGTGCCAGCAGCTTAGAATGGGGTTGGAACACTGAAGCTTTCTTT. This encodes CASSLEWGWNTEAFF.

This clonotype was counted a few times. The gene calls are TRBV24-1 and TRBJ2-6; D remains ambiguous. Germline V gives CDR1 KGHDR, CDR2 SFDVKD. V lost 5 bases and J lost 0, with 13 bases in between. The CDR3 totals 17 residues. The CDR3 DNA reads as TGTGCCACCAGTGGATTGGGTGGCGCCTCTGGGGCCAACGTCCTGACTTTC. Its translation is CATSGLGGASGANVLTF.

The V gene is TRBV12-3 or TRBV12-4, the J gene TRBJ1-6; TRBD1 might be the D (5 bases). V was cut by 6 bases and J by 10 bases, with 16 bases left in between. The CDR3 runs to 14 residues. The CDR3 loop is CASSPRGGRSPLHF. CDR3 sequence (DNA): TGTGCCAGCAGCCCCCGGGGGGGAAGGTCACCCCTCCACTTT.